Following are 26 T cell receptor beta chains from one sample sequenced in a study of T cell repertoires in cytomegalovirus infection. TCRdb recomputed calls from the reads with MiXCR, one row per CDR3 protein. The table includes 200,000 or so distinct CDR3 sequences, roughly 30% detected once. Sample: PBMCs. The receptors were gathered from a human donor in good health (CMV status not recorded). Some clones in this sample may be carry-over from other donors' samples.

This clonotype was seen many times. V and J are TRBV7-6 and TRBJ2-6; D possibly corresponds to TRBD1 (5 bases). This CDR3 comprises 14 residues. The V gene lost 4 bases and the J gene lost 7 bases, with 11 bases spanning the gap. Germline V gene lookup returns CDR1 SGHVS and CDR2 FNYEAQ. DNA of the CDR3: TGTGCCAGCAGCTCCATCGACAGCGCCAACGTCCTGACTTTC. Translation: CASSSIDSANVLTF.

This clonotype was recorded many times. As DNA, the CDR3 is TGTGCCACCAGCAGAGCTATGGCGGGGGGCCGGTCTACGCAGTATTTT. Amino acid sequence: CATSRAMAGGRSTQYF. The gene calls are TRBV15 and TRBJ2-3; 8 bases agree with TRBD2. V was pared by 1 base and J by 8 bases, with 11 bases of the junction left unmatched. Germline V lookup: CDR1 LNHNV, CDR2 YYDKDF (reference sequence). CDR3 size: 16 residues.

This clonotype has ten or more counts. The V gene is TRBV11-2, the J gene TRBJ2-7; no firm D call. Trimming stripped 7 bases from V and 4 bases from J, with 14 bases between. The germline V gene encodes CDR1 SGHAT and CDR2 FQNNGV. This CDR3 is 13 amino acids long. CDR3 residues: CASTRGRYYEQYF. CDR3 nucleotides: TGTGCCAGCACCCGAGGCAGATATTACGAGCAGTACTTC.

This clonotype was recorded a few times. V usage is TRBV7-9 and J usage is TRBJ1-2; 7 bases are a match to TRBD1. The CDR3 runs to 13 residues. Per the germline V gene, CDR1 is SEHNR and CDR2 is FQNEAQ (reference sequence). Trimming cost V 5 bases and J 6 bases; bases outside gene matches: 6. CDR3 sequence (DNA): TGTGCCAGCAGCATCGACAGGGTTAATGGCTACACCTTC. It codes for CASSIDRVNGYTF. The whole variable domain, remainder taken from reference TRBV7-9 and TRBJ1-2, is DTGVSQNPRHKITKRGQNVTFRCDPISEHNRLYWYRQTLGQGPEFLTYFQNEAQLEKSRLLSDRFSAERPKGSFSTLEIQRTEQGDSAMYLCASSIDRVNGYTFGSGTRLTVV.

The rearrangement joins TRBV19 to TRBJ2-6; TRBD1 is a possible D gene (8 bases). Germline V gives CDR1 LNHDA, CDR2 SQIVND (reference sequence). CDR3 length: 17 amino acids. Trimming cost V 7 bases and J 2 bases, with 18 bases left between them. The CDR3 nucleotides read TGTGCCAGTAACCCTCGGACAGGGAGGGCTGGGGCCAACGTCCTGACTTTC. It encodes CASNPRTGRAGANVLTF.

This clonotype came up many times. This chain links TRBV7-2 with TRBJ1-2, with a possible D match to TRBD1 (6 bases). Looked up from germline, CDR1 is SGHTA and CDR2 is FQGNSA. This CDR3 is 15 amino acids long. The germline V and J ends were trimmed by 7 bases and 4 bases, with 19 bases remaining between them. The chain's CDR3 is CASTTRGGAFYGYTF. CDR3 nucleotides: TGTGCCAGCACCACCCGCGGGGGCGCATTCTATGGCTACACCTTC.

CDR3 amino acids: CASSDAGGGYTF. As DNA, the CDR3 is TGTGCCAGCAGTGATGCAGGGGGTGGCTACACCTTC. The chain is built from TRBV2 and TRBJ1-2, with 7 positions matching TRBD1. V gave up 3 bases and J gave up 7 bases; unmatched junction bases: 2. The CDR3 spans 12 residues. The germline V gene encodes CDR1 SNHLY and CDR2 FYNNEI.

This chain connects TRBV7-9 to TRBJ2-7; D unresolved. The CDR3 loop spans 15 amino acids. The germline V gene has CDR1 SEHNR and CDR2 FQNEAQ (reference sequence). With 4 bases removed from V and 5 bases from J, the gap between germline ends came to 18 bases. The CDR3 here is CASSYRAQTPDEQYF. The CDR3 nucleotides are TGTGCCAGCAGCTACCGGGCCCAGACCCCTGACGAGCAGTACTTC.

The chain recombines TRBV20-1 with TRBJ2-3; 12 bases align to TRBD2. CDR3 length: 15 residues. CDR1 and CDR2 from the germline V gene are DFQATT and SNEGSKA (reference sequence). Trimming took 6 bases from V and 2 from J; bases not matched to a gene: 6. CDR3 nucleotides: TGCAGTGCGGCGGGACTAGCGGGCCCCACAGATACGCAGTATTTT. This codes for CSAAGLAGPTDTQYF.

This clonotype came up many times. The chain carries TRBV6-5 and TRBJ2-3, with D possibly TRBD2 on 5 matching bases. V was trimmed by 0 bases and J by 1 base, leaving 11 bases between them. This CDR3 contains 16 residues. Germline-derived CDR1 and CDR2 are MNHEY and SVGAGI. The CDR3 coding sequence is TGTGCCAGCAGTTACTCGCCTGGAGGACGCACAGATACGCAGTATTTT. The encoded protein is CASSYSPGGRTDTQYF.

The J gene is TRBJ2-3, the V gene TRBV12-3 or TRBV12-4; D not certain. With 4 bases removed from V and 6 bases from J, the gap between germline ends came to 8 bases. The CDR3 has 12 amino acids. The DNA of the CDR3 is TGTGCCAGCAGTTCTAGACGTGATACGCAGTATTTT. Amino acids: CASSSRRDTQYF.

There are many counts of this clonotype. The chain recombines TRBV7-8 with TRBJ1-1; D is unresolved. CDR1 is SGHVS, CDR2 FQNEAQ, per germline. The CDR3 is 12 amino acids. V dropped 5 bases and J dropped 5 bases, with 9 bases sitting between them. The chain's CDR3 is CASSAGITEAFF. CDR3 coding DNA: TGTGCCAGCAGCGCAGGAATTACTGAAGCTTTCTTT.

This chain connects TRBV6-6 to TRBJ1-2; 8 nucleotides align to TRBD1. CDR1 is MNHNY, CDR2 SVGAGI, per germline (reference sequence). The CDR3 has 15 amino acids. V lost 5 bases and J lost 4; bases outside the gene matches: 9. CDR3 protein: CASSPGAGGVYGYTF. CDR3 in DNA: TGTGCCAGCAGTCCCGGAGCAGGGGGCGTCTATGGCTACACCTTC.

This chain uses TRBV11-1 with TRBJ1-2, with D perhaps TRBD1 (6 bases). CDR1 SGHAT and CDR2 FQDESV come from the germline V gene (reference sequence). Deletions cut 4 bases from V and 4 bases from J, with 10 bases between. CDR3 length: 13 amino acids. The CDR3 protein is CASSSRDTYGYTF. The CDR3 bases are TGTGCCAGCAGCTCTCGGGACACCTATGGCTACACCTTC. Full variable domain (outside the CDR3, taken from reference TRBV11-1 and TRBJ1-2): EAEVAQSPRYKITEKSQAVAFWCDPISGHATLYWYRQILGQGPELLVQFQDESVVDDSQLPKDRFSAERLKGVDSTLKIQPAELGDSAMYLCASSSRDTYGYTFGSGTRLTVV.

The V and J genes are TRBV19 and TRBJ1-5; a possible D gene is TRBD1 (5 bases). With 3 bases removed from V and 7 bases from J, the gap between germline ends came to 13 bases. The CDR3 extends over 14 amino acids. Germline loops: CDR1 LNHDA, CDR2 SQIVND (reference sequence). Here the CDR3 DNA reads TGTGCCAGTAGTATTCGGGGGGAAGGACAGCCCCAGCATTTT. Its translation is CASSIRGEGQPQHF.

This clonotype was recorded at least ten times. The J gene is TRBJ1-2, the V gene TRBV6-1; unclear D gene. V was pared by 3 bases and J by 4 bases, with 15 bases between. This CDR3 region has 15 residues. Looked up from germline, CDR1 is MNHNS and CDR2 is SASEGT. For the CDR3, the DNA is TGTGCCAGCAGTGAGTCAAGGGCCCTGTCCTATGGCTACACCTTC. Its protein is CASSESRALSYGYTF.

This clonotype was counted ten times or more. This rearrangement joins TRBV6-6 to TRBJ2-7; no reliable D call. The CDR3 totals 13 residues. Germline V lookup: CDR1 MNHNY, CDR2 SVGAGI (reference sequence). The V gene lost 2 bases and the J gene lost 2 bases, with 7 bases spanning the gap. The DNA of the CDR3 is TGTGCCAGCAGTTACGGGCAGACCTACGAGCAGTACTTC. Translating gives CASSYGQTYEQYF.

This clonotype was seen more than once but under ten times. Written as DNA, the CDR3 is TGTGCCAGCAGTCCGACCGGGAGAGGGTTGAATTCACCCCTCCACTTT. This gives the protein CASSPTGRGLNSPLHF. The genes are TRBV7-3 and TRBJ1-6; D unclear. V lost 6 bases to trimming and J lost 7 bases, with 19 bases between them. The CDR3 totals 16 residues. Germline assignment: CDR1 SGHTA and CDR2 FQGTGA.

Only a few counts were recorded for this clonotype. The chain joins TRBV20-1 to TRBJ1-1; the D is unclear. Germline CDR1 reads DFQATT; CDR2 reads SNEGSKA (reference sequence). V was cut by 2 bases and J by 0 bases, with 13 bases left in between. This CDR3 contains 15 residues. CDR3 residues: CSARNMRPLNTEAFF. The CDR3 coding sequence is TGCAGTGCTAGAAATATGCGGCCCCTGAACACTGAAGCTTTCTTT.

The chain recombines TRBV7-8 with TRBJ1-2; D gene uncertain. V lost 0 bases and J 2 bases, leaving 13 bases between the germline ends. Germline assignment: CDR1 SGHVS and CDR2 FQNEAQ. The CDR3 has 16 amino acids. The CDR3 is CASSLAEGPPNYGYTF. CDR3 nucleotide sequence: TGTGCCAGCAGCTTAGCGGAAGGGCCTCCCAACTATGGCTACACCTTC.

This clonotype was observed a few times. The chain is built from TRBV29-1 and TRBJ2-5, with D perhaps TRBD1 or TRBD2 (6 bases each). There are 13 residues in the CDR3. Germline V gene sequence: CDR1 SQVTM, CDR2 ANQGSEA. V dropped 4 bases and J dropped 4 bases, with 13 bases sitting between them. This CDR3 is CSVGSGAGETQYF. The CDR3 nucleotides are TGCAGCGTTGGTTCGGGGGCCGGAGAGACCCAGTACTTC.

This clonotype was detected only a few times. The chain uses TRBV14 and TRBJ2-5, with no clear D. CDR1 SGHDN and CDR2 FVKESK come from the germline V gene. With 4 bases removed from V and 4 bases from J, the gap between germline ends came to 10 bases. The CDR3 has 13 residues. CDR3: CASSPRKVETQYF. The CDR3 coding sequence is TGTGCCAGCAGCCCAAGGAAGGTAGAGACCCAGTACTTC.

Ten or more counts support this clonotype. The CDR3 loop reads CASSSLAYSDEQFF. DNA for the CDR3: TGTGCCAGCAGTTCACTAGCGTATAGCGATGAGCAGTTCTTC. The chain links TRBV12-3 or TRBV12-4 to TRBJ2-1; 7 nucleotides agree with TRBD2. The V gene end was trimmed by 4 bases and the J gene end by 8 bases; junction bases not matched to a gene: 8. CDR3 length equals 14 residues.

A remark on this clonotype: A clone one base away is much larger, so this may be a read error. The V and J genes are TRBV7-6 and TRBJ2-7; TRBD1 agrees at 10 bases. Germline assignment: CDR1 SGHVS and CDR2 FNYEAQ. This CDR3 contains 14 residues. CDR3 nucleotides: TGTCCCAGCAGCCCCAGACAGGGGGCTGACGAGCAGTACTTC. This sequence encodes CPSSPRQGADEQYF.

The chain is built from TRBV12-3 or TRBV12-4 and TRBJ2-3, with D unresolved. This CDR3 has 13 amino acids. Trimming stripped 5 bases from V and 7 bases from J, with 13 bases between. CDR3 DNA sequence: TGTGCCAGCAGTCTTAGGGAAGGGCATACGCAGTATTTT. Protein: CASSLREGHTQYF.

Comment on this clonotype: A read error may be the cause here, since a much bigger clone is one base away. This chain connects TRBV7-2 to TRBJ2-5; perhaps TRBD1 as D (5 bases). Per germline, CDR1 SGHTA and CDR2 FQGNSA. The length of the CDR3 is 13 residues. DNA of the CDR3: TGTGCCAACAGCCCCAGGGTTCAGGGGACCCAGTACTTC. It is translated as CANSPRVQGTQYF. The whole variable domain, filled in from reference TRBV7-2 and TRBJ2-5, reads GAGVSQSPSNKVTEKGKDVELRCDPISGHTALYWYRQSLGQGLEFLIYFQGNSAPDKSGLPSDRFSAERTGGSVSTLTIQRTQQEDSAVYLCANSPRVQGTQYFGPGTRLLVL.